This TCR beta chain stems from a study of cytomegalovirus exposure and HLA in healthy donors. Study-wide findings and caveats: While the bulk of TCR sequences proved rare, some public TCRs turned up in many donors.

Amplification used 60 Vbeta primers and 13 Jbeta primers. Generated by immunoSEQ multiplex PCR, the TCRdb table keeps only in-frame clones and is missing some. The table has around 150,000 clones, roughly 82% seen once. This clone was counted once. The antigen is undetermined. The sequenced material came from PBMCs. The sequence came from a male donor in good health and CMV-seronegative.

CDR3 amino acids: CASSTVNTGELFF. The CDR3 region has the DNA TGTGCCAGTAGTACAGTGAACACCGGGGAGCTGTTTTTT. The chain is built from TRBV19 and TRBJ2-2; D gene unclear. CDR1 and CDR2 from the germline V gene are LNHDA and SQIVND (reference sequence). The CDR3 is 13 residues long. Trimming took 4 bases from V and 1 from J, leaving 4 bases between them.